The sequence of this T cell receptor beta chain was determined in a study of shared clonotypes between healthy human individuals. The study, taken as a whole, reports: Researchers sampled only blood; tissue repertoires likely differ. When compared with the clonotypes that were shared by all four sorted-subset donors, the non-shared clonotypes turned out to have lower generation probabilities.

On this clone: Its target is not known.

Researchers divided each subset's genomic DNA evenly across several immunoSEQ plates. The method was immunoSEQ multiplex PCR; TCRdb's version includes in-frame clones alone and lacks a portion of them. The sample includes 950,000 to 1,100,000 clones, about 75% of them seen just once. CDR1 and CDR2 (germline): SGHNT, YYREEE (reference sequence). The CDR3 runs 16 residues. J lost 0 bases, V lost 5 bases, and 6 bases had no gene match. V usage is TRBV5-4 and J usage is TRBJ2-3; 10 nucleotides match TRBD2. The sequencing input was memory CD4+ T cells sorted from blood. Subset meaning: CD45RA-negative fraction. This TCR came from a man aged 18 to 29 in good health. The CDR3 bases are TGTGCCAGCAGTGCTAGCGGGGGCTCTAGCACAGATACGCAGTATTTT. Translating it yields CASSASGGSSTDTQYF.